A single sample gave rise to the 15 T cell receptor beta chains below, sequenced in a study of Ad26.COV2.S vaccination and SARS-CoV-2 variants. Sample treatment: over 15 received Ad26.COV2.S at low or high dose, single or two shots; five or six received placebo; per-sample allocation not given. Samples came from day 63 after the first vaccine or placebo injection. Libraries were prepared by immunoSEQ multiplex PCR; TCRdb keeps only in-frame clonotypes and omits some of them. The repertoire has 360,000 or so clones, around nine tenths of them found once; the top ten carry 1.5% to 2%. Specimen: peripheral blood, collected in a trial of Ad26.COV2.S vaccine versus placebo. Receptors were obtained from a person between 18 and 65 years old who received the Ad26.COV2.S COVID-19 vaccine or a placebo.

The rearrangement links TRBV11-3 to TRBJ2-1; D uncertain. Germline CDR1 reads SGHNT; CDR2 reads YENEEA. The CDR3 loop spans 17 amino acids. V was trimmed by 2 bases and J by 4 bases, leaving 18 bases between them. The CDR3 sequence is CASSLSVGPLQYNEQFF. CDR3 bases: TGTGCCAGCAGCTTATCGGTCGGTCCGCTACAATACAATGAGCAGTTCTTC.

The chain carries TRBV5-1 and TRBJ1-2, with 8 positions matching TRBD1. With 5 bases clipped from V and 5 bases from J, the junction kept 11 bases outside the gene matches. The CDR3 spans 15 residues. Germline V gene lookup returns CDR1 SGHRS and CDR2 YFSETQ. Written as DNA, the CDR3 is TGCGCCAGCAGGCCTTTGGACAGGGAAGTATATGGCTACACCTTC. It codes for CASRPLDREVYGYTF.

The chain couples TRBV20-1 to TRBJ2-3; no clear D. The V gene lost 3 bases and the J gene lost 4 bases, with 14 bases spanning the gap. This CDR3 contains 14 residues. The germline CDR1 and CDR2 sequences are DFQATT and SNEGSKA (reference sequence). The CDR3 nucleotides read TGCAGTGCTAGTGTGGGGATCAAACCAGATACGCAGTATTTT. Its protein product is CSASVGIKPDTQYF.

The J gene is TRBJ2-3, the V gene TRBV6-2 or TRBV6-3; TRBD2 matches 7 bases. The V gene's germline CDR1 is MNHEY and CDR2 SVGEGT. The J segment lost 4 bases and the V segment lost 2 bases, leaving 3 bases of the junction unmatched. The CDR3 sequence is 14 residues long. The CDR3 coding sequence is TGTGCCAGCAGTTACGGGAGGGCCTCAGATACGCAGTATTTT. It yields the protein CASSYGRASDTQYF.

The chain recombines TRBV27 with TRBJ1-1; D is unclear. CDR1 MNHEY and CDR2 SMNVEV come from the germline V gene (reference sequence). The CDR3 has 15 amino acids. V shed 0 bases and J shed 5 bases, with 13 bases lying between them. The DNA of the CDR3 is TGTGCCAGCAGTTTATCTCGAGCAATCCGGACTGAAGCTTTCTTT. It yields the protein CASSLSRAIRTEAFF.

CDR3 protein: CASSQDAGVDGNTIYF. CDR3 DNA sequence: TGCGCCAGCAGCCAAGATGCCGGGGTGGATGGAAACACCATATATTTT. This rearrangement joins TRBV4-1 to TRBJ1-3; D is undetermined. The CDR3 is 16 residues long. The V and J ends lost 0 bases and 3 bases respectively, with 12 bases between them. Germline V gives CDR1 MGHRA, CDR2 YSYEKL.

The chain recombines TRBV6-5 with TRBJ2-3; 10 bases fit TRBD2. This CDR3 comprises 13 residues. From germline, CDR1 is MNHEY and CDR2 SVGAGI. Trimming took 5 bases from V and 11 from J; bases not matched to a gene: 7. The CDR3 DNA reads as TGTGCCAGCAGTAGGTCTAGCGGGAGCTGGCAGTATTTT. Translating it yields CASSRSSGSWQYF.

This chain connects TRBV3-1 (or the pseudogene TRBV3-2) to TRBJ2-1, with 12 bases fitting TRBD2. This CDR3 region has 15 residues. CDR1 is LGHDT and CDR2 is YNNKEL in the germline V gene (reference sequence). J was trimmed by 3 bases and V by 5 bases; bases with no gene match: 2. This chain's CDR3 is CASSEGLAGYNEQFF. CDR3 bases: TGTGCCAGCAGCGAGGGACTAGCGGGCTACAATGAGCAGTTCTTC.

V and J are TRBV10-1 and TRBJ2-1; D possibly corresponds to TRBD1 (6 bases). CDR3 length: 15 amino acids. Germline CDR1 reads WNHNN; CDR2 reads SYGVQD (reference sequence). The V and J ends lost 6 bases and 8 bases respectively, with 20 bases between them. CDR3 amino acids: CASSAGTQELYEQFF. The CDR3 DNA reads as TGCGCCAGCAGCGCCGGGACACAGGAATTGTATGAGCAGTTCTTC.

CDR3 residues: CASGPKEGSSDSGELFF. The CDR3 region has the DNA TGCGCCAGCGGACCTAAGGAGGGATCTTCCGATTCCGGGGAGCTGTTTTTT. This chain links TRBV10-1 with TRBJ2-2, with a possible D match to TRBD2 (6 bases). The V end was cut by 8 bases, the J end by 6 bases, with 25 bases between. The germline V gene has CDR1 WNHNN and CDR2 SYGVQD (reference sequence). CDR3 size: 17 residues.

The V and J genes are TRBV4-2 and TRBJ1-1; D perhaps matches TRBD1 (6 bases). Germline values: CDR1 LGHNA, CDR2 YNFKEQ. V shed 3 bases and J shed 5 bases, with 10 bases lying between them. This CDR3 has 13 residues. CDR3 DNA sequence: TGTGCCAGCAGCCAGGGGGCGGTGACTGAAGCTTTCTTT. Amino acids: CASSQGAVTEAFF.

The rearrangement joins TRBV2 to TRBJ1-1; no clear D gene. CDR1 is SNHLY, CDR2 FYNNEI, per germline. V lost 7 bases and J lost 7, with 10 bases in between. The CDR3 extends over 11 amino acids. The CDR3 loop is CASNGYDEAFF. CDR3 bases: TGTGCCAGCAACGGCTACGATGAAGCTTTCTTT.

The genes are TRBV15 and TRBJ1-3; D is uncertain. This CDR3 contains 13 residues. V lost 0 bases to trimming and J lost 4 bases, with 4 bases between them. Germline loops: CDR1 LNHNV, CDR2 YYDKDF (reference sequence). In DNA, the CDR3 is TGTGCCACCAGCAGAGATAAAGGAAACACCATATATTTT. This gives the protein CATSRDKGNTIYF.

This sequence joins TRBV9 and TRBJ2-7; D call uncertain. The CDR3 is 15 amino acids. The V and J ends lost 0 bases and 7 bases respectively, with 17 bases between them. Germline V CDR1 and CDR2: SGDLS, YYNGEE. CDR3 nucleotides: TGTGCCAGCAGCGTAGGGTGGACCGCCCGTGGTGAGCAGTACTTC. As protein: CASSVGWTARGEQYF. Together with reference TRBV9 and TRBJ2-7, the CDR3 gives the full variable domain: DSGVTQTPKHLITATGQRVTLRCSPRSGDLSVYWYQQSLDQGLQFLIQYYNGEERAKGNILERFSAQQFPDLHSELNLSSLELGDSALYFCASSVGWTARGEQYFGPGTRLTVT.

This sequence joins TRBV18 and TRBJ1-3, with D unclear. The CDR3 loop spans 17 amino acids. V gave up 3 bases and J gave up 0 bases, with 15 bases separating them. Germline V gene sequence: CDR1 KGHSH, CDR2 LQKENI. CDR3 region: CASSPPNRAHSGNTIYF. Here the CDR3 DNA reads TGTGCCAGCTCACCTCCCAACCGAGCCCACTCTGGAAACACCATATATTTT. The full variable domain, in which reference TRBV18 and TRBJ1-3 provide the parts outside the CDR3, is NAGVMQNPRHLVRRRGQEARLRCSPMKGHSHVYWYRQLPEEGLKFMVYLQKENIIDESGMPKERFSAEFPKEGPSILRIQQVVRGDSAAYFCASSPPNRAHSGNTIYFGEGSWLTVV.